These T cell receptor beta chains were read from a single sample in a study of T cell repertoires in cytomegalovirus infection. TCRdb itself ran the reads through MiXCR, one entry per CDR3 protein. The sample has some 800,000 distinct CDR3 sequences; over 25% are singletons. These TCRs are of unknown antigen specificity. The material sequenced was cultured CD8+ T cells from PBMCs, taken from culture after CMV antigen stimulation. The receptors derive from a human donor in good health (CMV status not recorded). Some clones in this sample may be carry-over from other donors' samples. The CDR3 runs from the conserved cysteine through the conserved F or W. D genes are given only for firm matches. Where a row states a size, it is once, few, many or the class of an expanded clone; other rows omit it.

clone_size	d_call	v_call	j_call	cdr3_aa	cdr3_nt
few	-	TRBV27	TRBJ2-3	CASSWERLDTQYF	TGTGCCAGCAGTTGGGAAAGGCTCGATACGCAGTATTTT
few	TRBD1	TRBV6-1	TRBJ1-4	CASRGRPGTGVGEKLFF	TGTGCCAGCCGCGGACGCCCCGGGACAGGGGTCGGTGAAAAACTGTTTTTT
-	TRBD1	TRBV7-2	TRBJ2-2	CASSTWTGPQTGELFF	TGTGCCAGCAGCACCTGGACAGGGCCCCAGACCGGGGAGCTGTTTTTT
-	-	TRBV27	TRBJ2-2	CASRGGITGELFF	TGTGCCAGCCGTGGGGGGATCACCGGGGAGCTGTTTTTT
many	-	TRBV6-1	TRBJ2-4	CASSDSRGNIQYF	TGTGCCAGCAGTGACTCTAGGGGTAACATTCAGTACTTC
once	-	TRBV10-3	TRBJ1-4	CAIPHRRPATNEKLFF	TGTGCCATCCCCCATAGAAGACCTGCAACTAATGAAAAACTGTTTTTT
-	-	TRBV28	TRBJ1-6	CASSKQDSLNSPLHF	TGTGCCAGCAGTAAACAGGACAGCCTCAATTCACCCCTCCACTTT
few	TRBD2	TRBV7-9	TRBJ2-1	CASSLLAGAEIEQFF	TGTGCCAGCAGCCTACTAGCGGGGGCCGAAATTGAGCAGTTCTTC
-	-	TRBV5-6	TRBJ2-6	CASSLRTAVSGANVLTF	TGTGCCAGCAGCTTACGGACAGCCGTCTCTGGGGCCAACGTCCTGACTTTC
-	-	TRBV6-6	TRBJ2-3	CASSYKTAFKDTQYF	TGTGCCAGCAGTTACAAGACAGCCTTCAAAGATACGCAGTATTTT
many	-	TRBV7-8	TRBJ2-1	CASCSPTTHEQFF	TGTGCCAGCTGCAGCCCGACGACCCATGAGCAGTTCTTC
-	-	TRBV7-6	TRBJ2-3	CASSNQNILTDTQYF	TGTGCCAGCAGCAACCAGAACATCCTTACAGATACGCAGTATTTT
few	-	TRBV27	TRBJ1-2	CASSGAYGYTF	TGTGCCAGCAGTGGCGCCTATGGCTACACCTTC
few	-	TRBV7-8	TRBJ1-1	CASSLAYGGGSSDTEAFF	TGTGCCAGCAGCTTAGCCTATGGTGGAGGGTCAAGCGACACTGAAGCTTTCTTT
few	TRBD1	TRBV7-6	TRBJ1-1	CASTQGRGTEAFF	TGTGCCAGCACCCAGGGCAGGGGGACTGAAGCTTTCTTT
-	TRBD2	TRBV5-1	TRBJ2-1	CASSLWRGGPSYNEQFF	TGCGCCAGCAGCTTGTGGCGGGGGGGCCCTTCCTACAATGAGCAGTTCTTC
-	TRBD2	TRBV4-1	TRBJ2-5	CASSQDGTSGIQETQYF	TGCGCCAGCAGCCAAGACGGGACTAGCGGGATCCAAGAGACCCAGTACTTC
-	TRBD1	TRBV7-6	TRBJ2-3	CASSRTGVTDTQYF	TGTGCCAGCAGTAGGACAGGGGTCACAGATACGCAGTATTTT
-	-	TRBV27	TRBJ2-1	CASSFSEGYNEQFF	TGTGCCAGCAGTTTCTCGGAGGGGTACAATGAGCAGTTCTTC
few	TRBD1	TRBV7-8	TRBJ2-6	CASSGDRVGANVLTF	TGTGCCAGCAGCGGAGACAGGGTCGGGGCCAACGTCCTGACTTTC
few	TRBD2	TRBV6-5	TRBJ2-1	CASSPGLAGGRFSEDEQFF	TGTGCCAGCAGTCCGGGACTAGCGGGGGGCCGATTCTCCGAAGATGAGCAGTTCTTC
-	TRBD2	TRBV28	TRBJ2-1	CASRGTTGTSLNEQFF	TGTGCCAGCAGAGGTACGACCGGGACTAGTTTAAATGAGCAGTTCTTC
-	TRBD1	TRBV10-3	TRBJ1-5	CAISEGGTGGSQPQHF	TGTGCCATCAGTGAGGGCGGGACAGGGGGTTCGCAGCCCCAGCATTTT
-	-	TRBV27	TRBJ1-2	CASSLSRVDPYYGYTF	TGTGCCAGCAGTTTAAGCAGGGTCGATCCATACTATGGCTACACCTTC
-	-	TRBV7-9	TRBJ2-3	CASSLASGDTQYF	TGTGCCAGCAGCTTAGCCTCGGGGGATACGCAGTATTTT
-	-	TRBV7-9	TRBJ1-4	CASSPFDRSNEKLFF	TGTGCCAGCAGCCCATTTGACAGGTCTAATGAAAAACTGTTTTTT
-	TRBD2	TRBV7-2	TRBJ2-3	CANSSSGGRADTQYF	TGTGCCAACAGTTCCAGCGGGGGGCGGGCAGATACGCAGTATTTT
-	TRBD1	TRBV9	TRBJ2-7	CASSSLAGQGAYEQYF	TGTGCCAGCAGCTCTCTAGCGGGACAGGGGGCCTACGAGCAGTACTTC
few	TRBD1	TRBV28	TRBJ1-2	CASTSPYTGDGYTF	TGTGCCAGCACCTCCCCGTACACAGGGGATGGCTACACCTTC
-	TRBD1	TRBV7-9	TRBJ1-5	CASSPPGQNNQPQHF	TGTGCCAGCAGCCCTCCGGGACAGAACAATCAGCCCCAGCATTTT
-	-	TRBV28	TRBJ2-1	CASSLLSGSSYNEQFF	TGTGCCAGCAGTTTATTATCAGGGAGCTCCTACAATGAGCAGTTCTTC
-	-	TRBV4-1	TRBJ2-3	CASSQPETTDTQYF	TGCGCCAGCAGCCAACCTGAGACCACAGATACGCAGTATTTT
-	-	TRBV5-1	TRBJ1-2	CASFASPGGALYGYTF	TGCGCCAGCTTCGCAAGTCCGGGAGGGGCACTCTATGGCTACACCTTC
-	-	TRBV7-9	TRBJ1-1	CASSLSGGGVSEAFF	TGTGCCAGCAGCTTAAGTGGTGGCGGGGTCTCTGAAGCTTTCTTT
-	TRBD1	TRBV6-1	TRBJ2-2	CASSFPPGTGSTGELFF	TGTGCCAGCAGTTTCCCCCCTGGGACAGGGTCCACCGGGGAGCTGTTTTTT
-	-	TRBV12-3/TRBV12-4	TRBJ1-1	CASRPLDNTEAFF	TGTGCCAGCAGGCCACTGGATAACACTGAAGCTTTCTTT
once	TRBD1	TRBV5-4	TRBJ1-1	CASRVQGDYTEAFF	TGTGCCAGCAGGGTACAGGGGGACTACACTGAAGCTTTCTTT
-	-	TRBV27	TRBJ1-2	CASGGSNYGSTF	TGTGCCTCTGGGGGGAGTAACTATGGCTCCACCTTC
few	TRBD2	TRBV6-5	TRBJ2-1	CASSYSMGLAVNEQFF	TGTGCCAGCAGTTACTCGATGGGACTAGCTGTCAATGAGCAGTTCTTC
few	-	TRBV6-6	TRBJ1-6	CASEGQESNSPLHF	TGTGCCAGCGAAGGGCAGGAGAGTAATTCACCCCTCCACTTT
-	TRBD2	TRBV5-5	TRBJ2-3	CASSSSLAGALNTQYF	TGTGCCAGCAGCTCTTCACTAGCGGGGGCCCTCAATACGCAGTATTTT
-	-	TRBV4-1	TRBJ1-2	CASSPVAGGDYGYTF	TGCGCCAGCAGCCCCGTGGCCGGGGGGGACTATGGCTACACCTTC
-	-	TRBV11-3	TRBJ1-1	CASSSGISAEAFF	TGTGCCAGCAGCTCTGGGATTTCGGCTGAAGCTTTCTTT
-	-	TRBV14	TRBJ2-1	CASSHFAAEQFF	TGTGCCAGCAGCCATTTTGCAGCTGAGCAGTTCTTC
-	TRBD1	TRBV27	TRBJ1-2	CASSPLGQPNYGYTF	TGTGCCAGCAGTCCCCTGGGACAGCCGAACTATGGCTACACCTTC
-	-	TRBV13	TRBJ2-3	CASSLVNAPDTQYF	TGTGCCAGCAGCTTGGTGAATGCACCAGATACGCAGTATTTT
few	TRBD1	TRBV7-9	TRBJ1-2	CASSLGGQRRDGYTF	TGTGCCAGCAGCTTAGGGGGACAGCGAAGGGATGGCTACACCTTC
-	-	TRBV7-9	TRBJ2-4	CASSLTQTGEDIQYF	TGTGCCAGCAGCTTAACCCAGACAGGAGAGGACATTCAGTACTTC
-	-	TRBV7-2	TRBJ2-3	CASSFRARVADTQYF	TGTGCCAGCAGCTTCCGGGCTAGGGTGGCAGATACGCAGTATTTT
few	-	TRBV5-4	TRBJ2-4	CASSLDRGGNIQYF	TGTGCCAGCAGCTTGGACAGGGGGGGAAACATTCAGTACTTC
-	-	TRBV10-3	TRBJ2-2	CAISTGSNTGELFF	TGTGCCATCAGTACAGGGTCGAACACCGGGGAGCTGTTTTTT
-	-	TRBV12-3/TRBV12-4	TRBJ2-2	CASSLEGFGELFF	TGTGCCAGCAGTCTTGAGGGCTTCGGAGAGCTGTTTTTT
-	TRBD1	TRBV20-1	TRBJ1-3	CSALRQGNSGNTIYF	TGCAGTGCTCTTCGACAGGGGAACTCTGGAAACACCATATATTTT
once	-	TRBV27	TRBJ2-4	CASSLLWGEGKNIQYF	TGTGCCAGCAGTTTACTGTGGGGTGAGGGAAAAAACATTCAGTACTTC
-	-	TRBV12-3/TRBV12-4	TRBJ1-3	CAGGIPGNTIYF	TGTGCCGGCGGGATTCCTGGAAACACCATATATTTT
-	TRBD1	TRBV27	TRBJ1-2	CASRNSGTGHYGYTF	TGTGCCAGCAGGAACTCCGGGACAGGCCACTATGGCTACACCTTC
-	TRBD1	TRBV6-5	TRBJ2-1	CASSQPLGQGNNEQFF	TGTGCCAGCAGTCAGCCGTTGGGACAGGGGAACAATGAGCAGTTCTTC
-	TRBD1	TRBV7-9	TRBJ1-1	CASRHEQGPEAFF	TGTGCCAGCAGGCACGAACAGGGGCCTGAAGCTTTCTTT